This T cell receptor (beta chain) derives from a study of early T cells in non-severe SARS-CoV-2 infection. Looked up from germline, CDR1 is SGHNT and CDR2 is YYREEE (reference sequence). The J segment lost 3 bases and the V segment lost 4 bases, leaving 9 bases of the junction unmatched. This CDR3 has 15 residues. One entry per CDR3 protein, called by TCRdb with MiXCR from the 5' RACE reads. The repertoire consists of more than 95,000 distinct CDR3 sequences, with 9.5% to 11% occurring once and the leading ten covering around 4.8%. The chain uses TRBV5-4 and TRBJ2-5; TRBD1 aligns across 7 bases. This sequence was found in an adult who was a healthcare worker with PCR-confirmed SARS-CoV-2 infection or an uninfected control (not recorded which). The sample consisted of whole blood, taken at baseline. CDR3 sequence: CASSNYRDRKETQYF. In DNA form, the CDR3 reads TGTGCCAGCAGCAATTACCGGGACAGAAAAGAGACCCAGTACTTC.